The 5 T cell receptor beta chains below were found in one sample sequenced in a study of T cells in Graves' hyperthyroidism and ophthalmopathy (dated by TCRdb to the late 2010s). The library was made by multiplex PCR. TCRdb records Illumina HiSeq 2000 as the sequencer. Amplification of TCR beta CDR3 regions was carried out from RNA transcripts. A first-round RT-PCR of the TCR CDR3 used the HTBI primer set with the Qiagen OneStep RT-PCR kit. TCRdb reprocessed the public reads (quality trimming at Q25 with fastp, clone calling with MiXCR) and kept in-frame beta chains. CDR3 protein sequences are deduplicated, and each keeps its most common genes and DNA. This sample has around 350,000 distinct CDR3 sequences in its table, and nearly 15% of those were observed once. The ten largest make up roughly 19% of the sample. Sequencing was performed on blood. The receptors derive from a woman aged 55-70 years with Graves' ophthalmopathy.

There are many counts of this clonotype. The V and J genes are TRBV30 and TRBJ2-7; 9 bases map to TRBD2. After removal of 3 bases from V and 2 bases from J, the junction contained 5 bases not matched to a gene. The germline CDR1 and CDR2 sequences are GTSNPN and SVGIG (reference sequence). The CDR3 loop spans 14 amino acids. This chain's CDR3 is CAWRLAGTPYEQYF. The CDR3 DNA sequence: TGTGCCTGGAGGCTAGCGGGAACCCCCTACGAGCAGTACTTC.

At least ten counts were recorded for this clonotype. The chain couples TRBV15 to TRBJ2-3; perhaps TRBD1 as D (6 bases). V was shortened by 4 bases and J by 3 bases, with 17 bases between the two germline ends. The CDR3 totals 16 residues. Germline values: CDR1 LNHNV, CDR2 YYDKDF (reference sequence). CDR3 DNA sequence: TGTGCCACCAGCACCTCAGGGGTTCGGCGGACAGATACGCAGTATTTT. Its translation: CATSTSGVRRTDTQYF.

This clonotype was observed many times. The chain is built from TRBV20-1 and TRBJ1-1; 7 positions agree with TRBD1. This CDR3 has 15 residues. Germline trimming cut 0 bases from V and 3 bases from J; bases unmatched to any gene: 7. CDR1 is DFQATT and CDR2 is SNEGSKA in the germline V gene (reference sequence). Written as DNA, the CDR3 is TGCAGTGCTAGAGATTGGGGGACAGAGCACACTGAAGCTTTCTTT. This gives the protein CSARDWGTEHTEAFF.

This clonotype was seen at least ten times. This chain joins TRBV20-1 and TRBJ1-1, with a weak D call TRBD1 (6 bases). V gave up 6 bases and J gave up 0 bases, with 11 bases separating them. CDR3 size: 13 residues. CDR1 and CDR2 from the germline V gene are DFQATT and SNEGSKA (reference sequence). CDR3 DNA sequence: TGCAGTGCCCGGGACAAAATGAACACTGAAGCTTTCTTT. Protein sequence: CSARDKMNTEAFF.

Ten or more counts support this clonotype. CDR3 nucleotide sequence: TGCGCCAGCAGCTATGGGACAGGGCAAAAGTGGACTGAAGCTTTCTTT. This encodes CASSYGTGQKWTEAFF. V gene TRBV5-1 combines with J gene TRBJ1-1; 9 bases align to TRBD1. V gave up 3 bases and J gave up 5 bases; unmatched junction bases: 11. The germline CDR1 and CDR2 sequences are SGHRS and YFSETQ. This CDR3 has 16 amino acids.